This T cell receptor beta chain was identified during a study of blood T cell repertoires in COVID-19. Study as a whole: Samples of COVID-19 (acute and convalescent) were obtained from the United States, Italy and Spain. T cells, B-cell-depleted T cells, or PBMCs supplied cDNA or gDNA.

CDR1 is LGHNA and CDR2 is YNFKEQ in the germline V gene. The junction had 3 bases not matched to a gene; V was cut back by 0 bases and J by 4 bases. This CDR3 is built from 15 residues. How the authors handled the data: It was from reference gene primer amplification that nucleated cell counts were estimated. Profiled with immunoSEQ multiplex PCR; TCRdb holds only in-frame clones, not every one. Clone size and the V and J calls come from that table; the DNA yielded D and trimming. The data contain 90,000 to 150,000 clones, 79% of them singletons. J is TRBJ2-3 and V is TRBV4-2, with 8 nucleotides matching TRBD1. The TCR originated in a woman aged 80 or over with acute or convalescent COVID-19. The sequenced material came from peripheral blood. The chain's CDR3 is CASSQEGQGSDTQYF. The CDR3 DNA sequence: TGTGCCAGCAGCCAAGAAGGACAGGGATCAGATACGCAGTATTTT.